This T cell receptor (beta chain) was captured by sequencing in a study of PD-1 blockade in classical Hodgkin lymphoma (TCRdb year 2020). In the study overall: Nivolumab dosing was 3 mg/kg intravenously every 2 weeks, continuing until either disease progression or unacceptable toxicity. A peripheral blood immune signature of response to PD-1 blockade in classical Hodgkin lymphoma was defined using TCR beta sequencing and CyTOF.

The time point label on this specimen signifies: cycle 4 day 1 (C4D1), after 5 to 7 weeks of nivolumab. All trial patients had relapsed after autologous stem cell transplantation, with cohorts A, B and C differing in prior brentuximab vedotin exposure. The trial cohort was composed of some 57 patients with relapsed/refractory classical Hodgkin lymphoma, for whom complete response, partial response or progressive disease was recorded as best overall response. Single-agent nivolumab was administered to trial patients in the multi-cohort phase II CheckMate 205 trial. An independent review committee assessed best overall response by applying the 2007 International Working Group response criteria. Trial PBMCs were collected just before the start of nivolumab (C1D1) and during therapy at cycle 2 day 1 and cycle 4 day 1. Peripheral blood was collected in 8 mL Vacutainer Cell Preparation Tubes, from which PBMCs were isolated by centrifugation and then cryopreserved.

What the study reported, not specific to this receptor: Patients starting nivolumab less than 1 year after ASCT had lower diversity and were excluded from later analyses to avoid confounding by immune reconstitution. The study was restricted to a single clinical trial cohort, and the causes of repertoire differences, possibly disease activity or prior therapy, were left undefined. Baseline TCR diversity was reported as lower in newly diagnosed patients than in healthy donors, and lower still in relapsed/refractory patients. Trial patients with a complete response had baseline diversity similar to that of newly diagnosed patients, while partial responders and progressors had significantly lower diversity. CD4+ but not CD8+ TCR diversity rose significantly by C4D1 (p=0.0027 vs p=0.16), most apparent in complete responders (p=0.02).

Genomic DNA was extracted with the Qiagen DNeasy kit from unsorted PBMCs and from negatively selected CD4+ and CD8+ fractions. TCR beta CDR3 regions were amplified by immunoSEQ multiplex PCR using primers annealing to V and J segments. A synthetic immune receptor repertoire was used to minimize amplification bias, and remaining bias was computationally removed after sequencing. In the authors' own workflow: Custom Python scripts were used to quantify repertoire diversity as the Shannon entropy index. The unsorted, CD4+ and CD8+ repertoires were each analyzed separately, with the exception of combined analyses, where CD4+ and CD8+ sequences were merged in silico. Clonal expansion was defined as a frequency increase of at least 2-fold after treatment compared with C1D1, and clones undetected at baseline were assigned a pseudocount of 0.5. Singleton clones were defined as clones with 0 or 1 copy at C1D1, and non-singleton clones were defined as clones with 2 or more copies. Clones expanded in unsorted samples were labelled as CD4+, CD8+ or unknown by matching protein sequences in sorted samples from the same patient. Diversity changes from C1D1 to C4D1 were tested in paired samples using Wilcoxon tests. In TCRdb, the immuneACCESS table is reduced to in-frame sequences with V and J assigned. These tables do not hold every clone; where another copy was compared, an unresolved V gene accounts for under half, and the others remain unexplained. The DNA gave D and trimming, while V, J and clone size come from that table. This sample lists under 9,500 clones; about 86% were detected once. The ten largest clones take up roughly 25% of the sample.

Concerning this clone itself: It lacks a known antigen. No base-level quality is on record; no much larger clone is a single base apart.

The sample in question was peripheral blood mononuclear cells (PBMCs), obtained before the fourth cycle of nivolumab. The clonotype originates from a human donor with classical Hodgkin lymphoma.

For the CDR3, the sequence is CAISEPSRGKDQPQHF. The nucleotide sequence is given as TGTGCCATCAGTGAGCCTTCTCGGGGGAAAGATCAGCCCCAGCATTTT. The chain is made from TRBV10-3 and TRBJ1-5, and perhaps TRBD1 as D gene, on 5 matching bases. According to the germline V gene, CDR1 reads ENHRY and CDR2 reads SYGVKD. The junction carries 16 bases between V and J, which are trimmed by 2 bases and 5 bases respectively. The CDR3 runs 16 amino acids, cysteine and phenylalanine included. Of the read, only the CDR3 DNA is kept; its 48 bases are in frame from base 1.